Below are 24 T cell receptor beta chains sequenced from a single sample in a study of spatial heterogeneity in lung cancer. Which antigens these TCRs recognize remains unknown. As for time point: sample taken at primary tumor resection. Study conclusions and caveats: Intratumoral expanded alpha and beta TCR counts were found to track tumor mutation counts.

TCRdb passed the 5' RACE reads through MiXCR, listing each CDR3 protein once. Of about 6,900 distinct CDR3 sequences in the sample, approximately 12% were seen once. The material sequenced was lung tumor tissue, taken at surgery. The receptor source for this set is a male donor with early-stage non-small cell lung cancer.

Concerning this clonotype itself: The library was prepared for alpha chains; this beta chain is a stray read, so its frequency means little. This chain joins TRBV27 and TRBJ2-7, with 7 bases identical to TRBD2. CDR3 length: 14 amino acids. Germline-derived CDR1 and CDR2 are MNHEY and SMNVEV (reference sequence). V lost 2 bases and J lost 4; bases outside the gene matches: 5. CDR3 DNA: TGTGCCAGCAGTTTAAAGCCGGGAGGATACGAGCAGTACTTC. This codes for CASSLKPGGYEQYF.

This clonotype occurred many times. A library prepared for alpha chains yielded this beta chain as an off-target read; its size is of little meaning. The rearrangement joins TRBV5-1 to TRBJ2-1, with TRBD2 identical over 11 bases. CDR1 is SGHRS and CDR2 is YFSETQ in the germline V gene. With 0 bases clipped from V and 6 bases from J, the junction kept 5 bases outside the gene matches. The CDR3 sequence is 16 residues long. The CDR3 protein is CASSLGLAGFANEQFF. The CDR3 DNA reads as TGCGCCAGCAGCTTGGGACTAGCGGGATTCGCCAATGAGCAGTTCTTC.

This clonotype was seen many times. The library was prepared for alpha chains; this beta chain is a stray read, so its frequency means little. The V and J genes are TRBV27 and TRBJ2-7, with D perhaps assigned TRBD1 or TRBD2 (5 bases each). V lost 7 bases, J lost 5 bases, and 15 bases lay in between. Germline assignment: CDR1 MNHEY and CDR2 SMNVEV (reference sequence). The CDR3 spans 13 residues. The CDR3 is CASTAAGRNEQYF. The DNA of the CDR3 is TGTGCCAGCACTGCGGCAGGGAGAAACGAGCAGTACTTC.

This clonotype was seen repeatedly, ten times or more. This beta chain turned up in a library designed for alpha chains; as an off-target read, its abundance says little. The chain links TRBV2 to TRBJ1-6, with a tentative D call TRBD1 (5 bases). Germline CDR1 reads SNHLY; CDR2 reads FYNNEI. The CDR3 has 15 amino acids. With 6 bases removed from V and 4 bases from J, the gap between germline ends came to 13 bases. CDR3 sequence reads: CASSAGDGYNSPLHF. CDR3 in DNA: TGTGCCAGCAGCGCCGGGGACGGGTATAATTCACCCCTCCACTTT.

This clonotype was counted at least ten times. With the library built for alpha chains, this beta chain is off target and its frequency is not meaningful. The chain recombines TRBV18 with TRBJ2-3, with D tentatively TRBD1 (6 bases). V shed 0 bases and J shed 10 bases, with 14 bases lying between them. This CDR3 spans 14 amino acids. Germline assignment: CDR1 KGHSH and CDR2 LQKENI. The CDR3 DNA reads TGTGCCAGCTCACCACCGGCTGACAGGACCGCGCAGTATTTT. It encodes CASSPPADRTAQYF.

This clonotype was observed at least ten times. The library was prepared for alpha chains; this beta chain is a stray read, so its frequency means little. The chain carries TRBV2 and TRBJ2-3; D is ambiguous. The V gene lost 1 base and the J gene lost 3 bases, with 5 bases spanning the gap. Looked up from germline, CDR1 is SNHLY and CDR2 is FYNNEI. The CDR3 totals 13 residues. The CDR3 region has the DNA TGTGCCAGCAGTGAAGGCAGTACAGATACGCAGTATTTT. Translating gives CASSEGSTDTQYF.

Ten or more counts support this clonotype. For a library built for alpha chains, this beta chain is a stray read; little rests on its size. The chain recombines TRBV4-3 with TRBJ2-2; a possible D gene is TRBD1 (6 bases). The CDR3 has 16 amino acids. Per germline, CDR1 LGHNA and CDR2 YSLEER. V lost 0 bases, J lost 1 base, and 9 bases lay in between. CDR3 sequence reads: CASSQDIGGNTGELFF. The CDR3 DNA reads TGCGCCAGCAGCCAAGATATAGGGGGGAACACCGGGGAGCTGTTTTTT.

At least ten counts were recorded for this clonotype. Being off target in a library aimed at alpha chains, this beta chain has a size of little meaning. V usage is TRBV7-9 and J usage is TRBJ2-1, with 11 bases lining up with TRBD2. The trim removed 2 bases at V and 6 bases at J, leaving 3 bases unmatched. The CDR3 length is 15 residues. Germline CDR1 and CDR2: SEHNR and FQNEAQ (reference sequence). CDR3 sequence: CASSLLAGGLNEQFF. CDR3 bases: TGTGCCAGCAGCTTACTAGCGGGAGGTCTCAATGAGCAGTTCTTC.

Remarks on this clonotype: The library was built for alpha chains, so this beta chain is an off-target read and its size means little. The chain employs TRBV29-1 and TRBJ2-1; D gene unclear. V was cut by 1 base and J by 5 bases, with 9 bases left in between. This CDR3 spans 13 amino acids. Germline CDR1 reads SQVTM; CDR2 reads ANQGSEA. Written as DNA, the CDR3 is TGCAGCGTTGAAGCTCCGACAAACAATGAGCAGTTCTTC. Amino acid sequence: CSVEAPTNNEQFF.

This clonotype was found many times. This beta chain came through as a stray read in a library set up for alpha chains, and its size says little. This chain joins TRBV20-1 and TRBJ1-1; D remains ambiguous. Germline V gives CDR1 DFQATT, CDR2 SNEGSKA (reference sequence). The CDR3 loop spans 14 amino acids. Trimming took off 3 bases at V and 5 bases at J, with 16 bases between the two ends. The CDR3 DNA is TGCAGTGCTAGGGGGAGCGCCCGGGGAACTGAAGCTTTCTTT. It codes for CSARGSARGTEAFF.

This clonotype occurred many times. The library was built for alpha chains, so this beta chain is an off-target read and its size means little. The chain employs TRBV6-1 and TRBJ2-1; D gene ambiguous. The CDR3 is made up of 16 amino acids. Germline-derived CDR1 and CDR2 are MNHNS and SASEGT. V was cut by 3 bases and J by 2 bases, with 14 bases left in between. CDR3 in amino acids: CASSEGWLRAYNEQFF. In DNA, the CDR3 is TGTGCCAGCAGTGAGGGGTGGTTAAGGGCCTACAATGAGCAGTTCTTC.

This clonotype was counted at least ten times. For a library built for alpha chains, this beta chain is a stray read; little rests on its size. The chain employs TRBV6-6 and TRBJ1-1; D ambiguous. The CDR3 totals 13 residues. Trimming stripped 9 bases from V and 0 bases from J, with 11 bases between. Germline V gene sequence: CDR1 MNHNY, CDR2 SVGAGI (reference sequence). CDR3 residues: CASWTALNTEAFF. CDR3 bases: TGTGCCAGTTGGACGGCGCTGAACACTGAAGCTTTCTTT.

To note about this clonotype: This beta chain is an unintended read in a library built for alpha chains; its size means little. V gene TRBV10-2 combines with J gene TRBJ1-1; no reliable D call. Germline CDR1 reads WSHSY; CDR2 reads SAAADI. The germline V and J ends were trimmed by 6 bases and 0 bases, with 8 bases remaining between them. The CDR3 length is 13 residues. The CDR3 sequence: CASRIDLNTEAFF. CDR3 nucleotides: TGCGCCAGCAGGATAGATCTGAACACTGAAGCTTTCTTT.

This clonotype was seen ten or more times. This beta chain is an off-target read within a library intended for alpha chains, so its frequency means little. V usage is TRBV7-2 and J usage is TRBJ2-2; D remains ambiguous. V gave up 5 bases and J gave up 5 bases, with 15 bases separating them. From germline, CDR1 is SGHTA and CDR2 FQGNSA. The CDR3 is made up of 15 amino acids. CDR3 region: CASSLYRAPTGELFF. CDR3 nucleotide sequence: TGTGCCAGCAGCCTGTATCGGGCGCCAACCGGGGAGCTGTTTTTT.

For this clonotype: A library prepared for alpha chains yielded this beta chain as an off-target read; its size is of little meaning. The chain is built from TRBV6-1 and TRBJ2-2; D is possibly TRBD2 (6 bases). The CDR3 has 15 amino acids. Germline assignment: CDR1 MNHNS and CDR2 SASEGT. V was shortened by 8 bases and J by 0 bases, with 13 bases between the two germline ends. CDR3 DNA: TGTGCCAGCGTGTGGGGGGAAGCGAACACCGGGGAGCTGTTTTTT. This codes for CASVWGEANTGELFF.

This clonotype counts as medium-sized. The library was prepared for alpha chains; this beta chain is a stray read, so its frequency means little. V is TRBV10-3 and J is TRBJ2-5, with 9 positions matching TRBD2. The germline V gene encodes CDR1 ENHRY and CDR2 SYGVKD. V shed 5 bases and J 2 bases; nucleotides not matched to a gene: 6. The CDR3 is 15 amino acids. CDR3 loop: CAISRLADPQETQYF. DNA of the CDR3: TGTGCCATCAGTCGACTAGCGGATCCACAAGAGACCCAGTACTTC.

This clonotype appeared many times. The library was built for alpha chains, so this beta chain is an off-target read and its size means little. V is TRBV6-5 and J is TRBJ2-5; TRBD2 matches at 8 bases. The V gene end was trimmed by 5 bases and the J gene end by 2 bases; junction bases not matched to a gene: 10. The germline V gene encodes CDR1 MNHEY and CDR2 SVGAGI. CDR3 length: 16 amino acids. DNA of the CDR3: TGTGCCAGCAGTCGGGGGGGGGCGTGGAAACAAGAGACCCAGTACTTC. Its translation is CASSRGGAWKQETQYF.

This clonotype was counted at least ten times. Found in a library prepared for alpha chains, this beta chain is an off-target read, and its abundance has little meaning. The chain joins TRBV30 to TRBJ2-5, with 9 bases fitting TRBD1. The CDR3 loop spans 15 amino acids. CDR1 is GTSNPN, CDR2 SVGIG, per germline (reference sequence). J was trimmed by 5 bases and V by 3 bases; bases with no gene match: 10. The CDR3 DNA sequence: TGTGCCTGGAGGATACCGGGACAGGGATTTGAGACCCAGTACTTC. Its translation is CAWRIPGQGFETQYF.

Relative to its sample, this clonotype is medium-sized. Because the library targeted alpha chains, this beta chain is an off-target read whose size means little. This CDR3 reads CASRQQLGTEAFF. The CDR3, as DNA: TGTGCCAGCCGACAGCAGCTAGGGACTGAAGCTTTCTTT. The chain uses TRBV6-6 and TRBJ1-1; D may be TRBD1 (5 bases). The CDR3 runs 13 residues. The V gene's germline CDR1 is MNHNY and CDR2 SVGAGI (reference sequence). Trimming removed 8 bases at V and 5 bases at J, with 15 bases between.

Many counts were recorded for this clonotype. For a library built for alpha chains, this beta chain is a stray read; little rests on its size. The CDR3 nucleotides read TGTGCCAGCAGCCAAGATGGAGGCGGGTGGCTCACAGATACGCAGTATTTT. Its translation: CASSQDGGGWLTDTQYF. The chain links TRBV3-1 to TRBJ2-3; a weak D match, TRBD2 (5 bases). The V end lost 0 bases, the J end lost 2 bases, and 15 bases lay between the germline ends. From germline, CDR1 is LGHDT and CDR2 YNNKEL (reference sequence). The CDR3 is 17 residues long.

This clonotype was seen ten or more times. The library was designed around alpha chains, so this beta chain is a stray read whose abundance carries little weight. The V gene is TRBV20-1, the J gene TRBJ2-5; D uncertain. Germline V lookup: CDR1 DFQATT, CDR2 SNEGSKA (reference sequence). The CDR3 sequence is 12 residues long. CDR3 amino acids: CSTRGNEETQYF. In nucleotides, the CDR3 is TGCAGCACCCGTGGGAATGAGGAGACCCAGTACTTC.

This clonotype is medium-sized. As an off-target read in a library built for alpha chains, this beta chain has a frequency of little significance. This rearrangement joins TRBV7-3 to TRBJ2-1; 11 nucleotides align to TRBD2. After removal of 3 bases from V and 4 bases from J, the junction contained 2 bases not matched to a gene. CDR3 length equals 15 residues. The germline V gene has CDR1 SGHTA and CDR2 FQGTGA. Here the CDR3 reads CASSFGLAGYNEQFF. The CDR3 DNA follows: TGTGCCAGCAGCTTCGGACTAGCGGGTTACAATGAGCAGTTCTTC.

In regard to this clonotype: This beta chain turned up in a library designed for alpha chains; as an off-target read, its abundance says little. The rearrangement joins TRBV5-1 to TRBJ1-4, with D perhaps matching TRBD1 (5 bases). The germline V gene has CDR1 SGHRS and CDR2 YFSETQ. CDR3 length equals 15 residues. The V end was cut by 0 bases, the J end by 3 bases, with 9 bases between. Here the CDR3 DNA reads TGCGCCAGCAGCTTGGAACCGGGGGCTAATGAAAAACTGTTTTTT. Amino acid sequence: CASSLEPGANEKLFF.

A word on this clonotype: This beta chain represents an off-target read in a library built for alpha chains; its size is of limited meaning. The chain is built from TRBV5-1 and TRBJ1-1; TRBD1 agrees at 7 bases. The germline gives CDR1 SGHRS, CDR2 YFSETQ. Trimming at V came to 4 bases and at J to 4 bases, leaving 10 bases not matched to a gene. CDR3 length equals 15 residues. CDR3 region: CASSHETGEATEAFF. CDR3 bases: TGCGCCAGCAGCCACGAAACAGGGGAGGCCACTGAAGCTTTCTTT.